This T cell receptor (beta chain) derives from a study of T cell responses to AZD1222 COVID-19 vaccine. Findings of the study overall: Nearly half of the spike-specific TCRs reportedly recognize variant regions that carry no mutations. In a largely white British group with more females than males, clonal diversity was possibly underestimated.

Sequencing used immunoSEQ multiplex PCR; TCRdb keeps in-frame clones, though not all of them. The profile shows some 170,000 clones, roughly 92% of them singletons. Points on this clone: Antigen unknown.

This clonotype was obtained from an adult in good health. The specimen was peripheral blood, collected on day 0 of AZD1222 vaccination.

CDR3 coding DNA: TGCGCCAGCAGCTTGGTAGGGGTAACAGATACGCAGTATTTT. Its protein product is CASSLVGVTDTQYF. This rearrangement joins TRBV5-1 to TRBJ2-3; a weak D match, TRBD1 (5 bases). This CDR3 comprises 14 residues. V shed 0 bases and J shed 3 bases, with 8 bases lying between them. CDR1 is SGHRS, CDR2 YFSETQ, per germline.